The rows below give T cell receptor beta chains drawn from one sample of a study of cytomegalovirus exposure and HLA in healthy donors. Method: immunoSEQ multiplex PCR; TCRdb's copy keeps in-frame clones and lacks some. The sample yields more than 55,000 clones, 94% seen once. Input material: PBMCs. All receptors derive from a woman younger than 35 in good health and CMV-seronegative. Each CDR3 is given with its conserved first and last residue. The D gene is left open where the match is weak. The size field is filled for only some rows; it gives once, few, many or a size class.

J gene	D gene	V gene	clone size	CDR3 protein	CDR3 DNA
TRBJ1-2	NA	TRBV21-1	NA	CASSKRLNNRGRHYGYTF	TGTGCCAGCAGCAAACGTCTGAACAACAGGGGGCGCCACTATGGCTACACCTTC
TRBJ2-7	TRBD2	TRBV28	NA	CASSSLAGAYEQYF	TGTGCCAGCAGTTCCCTAGCGGGGGCCTACGAGCAGTACTTC
TRBJ1-2	NA	TRBV5-8	NA	CASSLEGEMNGYTF	TGTGCCAGCAGCTTGGAGGGGGAGATGAATGGCTACACCTTC
TRBJ2-3	NA	TRBV10-3	NA	CAISESSLETDTQYF	TGTGCCATCAGTGAGTCCTCCCTAGAAACAGATACGCAGTATTTT
TRBJ1-1	TRBD1	TRBV5-1	NA	CASSLSGTGGTEAFF	TGCGCCAGCAGCCTTTCCGGGACAGGGGGCACTGAAGCTTTCTTT
TRBJ2-5	TRBD2	TRBV10-3	NA	CATWLAGGTQETQYF	TGTGCCACCTGGCTAGCGGGGGGGACACAAGAGACCCAGTACTTC
TRBJ1-1	NA	TRBV2	NA	CASSIMTEEAFF	TGTGCCAGCAGTATAATGACGGAGGAAGCTTTCTTT
TRBJ2-1	TRBD1	TRBV7-3	NA	CASSLNVGQGHYNEQFF	TGTGCCAGCAGCTTAAATGTGGGACAGGGGCACTACAATGAGCAGTTCTTC
TRBJ1-6	NA	TRBV5-6	NA	CASGRGRSSYNSPLHF	TGTGCCAGCGGTCGGGGGAGGAGCTCCTATAATTCACCCCTCCACTTT
TRBJ1-6	NA	TRBV4-1	NA	CASSQADSEISPLHF	TGCGCCAGCAGCCAAGCGGACAGTGAAATCTCACCCCTCCACTTT
TRBJ2-1	NA	TRBV28	NA	CASRMGLYNEQFF	TGTGCCAGCAGAATGGGACTTTACAATGAGCAGTTCTTC
TRBJ2-1	TRBD2	TRBV13	NA	CASSWTSGGLFF	TGTGCCAGCAGCTGGACTAGCGGGGGTTTGTTCTTC
TRBJ2-3	NA	TRBV4-3	NA	CASSQEFSDPTDTQYF	TGCGCCAGCAGCCAAGAATTTAGCGACCCCACAGATACGCAGTATTTT
TRBJ2-7	TRBD1	TRBV29-1	once	CSARIEQGAYEQYF	TGCAGCGCCCGGATCGAACAGGGGGCCTACGAGCAGTACTTC
TRBJ1-4	NA	TRBV6-5	NA	CASPTGRTNEKLFF	TGTGCCAGCCCAACAGGGCGAACTAATGAAAAACTGTTTTTT
TRBJ2-1	NA	TRBV4-1	NA	CASSQPRARNEQFF	TGCGCCAGCAGCCAACCCAGGGCGAGGAATGAGCAGTTCTTC
TRBJ1-5	NA	TRBV18	NA	CASSARTEHNQPQHF	TGTGCCAGCTCAGCAAGGACAGAGCACAATCAGCCCCAGCATTTT
TRBJ1-6	TRBD1	TRBV6-5	NA	CASNRDRDSPLHF	TGTGCCAGCAACCGGGACAGGGATTCACCCCTCCACTTT
TRBJ1-4	TRBD1	TRBV18	NA	CASSPLGQASLEKLFF	TGTGCCAGCTCACCACTTGGACAGGCCTCGCTCGAAAAACTGTTTTTT
TRBJ2-5	TRBD2	TRBV29-1	NA	CSVVTSGALPGETQYF	TGCAGCGTTGTGACTAGCGGGGCGCTACCCGGGGAGACCCAGTACTTC
TRBJ2-3	NA	TRBV6-6	NA	CASSYLFTDTQYF	TGTGCCAGCAGTTATCTCTTCACAGATACGCAGTATTTT
TRBJ2-1	NA	TRBV7-9	NA	CASGDPMFYNEQFF	TGTGCCAGCGGAGATCCGATGTTCTACAATGAGCAGTTCTTC
TRBJ2-2	TRBD1	TRBV4-2	NA	CASSDRTGRNTGELFF	TGTGCCAGCAGCGATCGGACAGGGAGGAACACCGGGGAGCTGTTTTTT
TRBJ1-5	NA	TRBV5-6	NA	CASSLQGGQPQHF	TGTGCCAGCAGCTTGCAGGGAGGGCAGCCCCAGCATTTT
TRBJ2-2	TRBD1	TRBV9	NA	CASSGQGAAGELFF	TGTGCCAGCAGCGGACAGGGGGCTGCCGGGGAGCTGTTTTTT
TRBJ2-7	NA	TRBV29-1	NA	CSVVPTAYEQYF	TGCAGCGTTGTACCGACAGCCTACGAGCAGTACTTC
TRBJ1-6	TRBD1	TRBV18	NA	CASSRRTGMGNNSPLHF	TGTGCCAGCTCACGAAGGACAGGAATGGGAAATAATTCACCCCTCCACTTT
TRBJ2-7	NA	TRBV4-1	NA	CASSQDTARSDEQYF	TGCGCCAGCAGCCAAGATACGGCCAGGTCTGACGAGCAGTACTTC
TRBJ1-2	TRBD1	TRBV19	NA	CASSLPGLGTGNGYTF	TGTGCCAGTAGCCTCCCAGGGCTCGGGACAGGTAATGGCTACACCTTC
TRBJ2-7	NA	TRBV7-8	NA	CASSFDLEPYEQYF	TGTGCCAGCAGCTTCGACCTGGAGCCCTACGAGCAGTACTTC